This TCR beta chain was captured in a study of identical twins. TCRdb used MiXCR to reprocess the 5' RACE reads, holding one entry per CDR3 protein. The data hold some 230,000 distinct CDR3 sequences, with under 8.5% observed a single time. The study, taken as a whole, reports: Twin sharing of out-of-frame TCR alpha was underestimated by models in monozygotic pairs. Alpha sequences that were out-of-frame and twin-shared showed an excess of low generation probability.

This clonotype was counted many times. The antigen remains unidentified. The CDR3 covers 14 residues. Germline CDR1 is SGHRS and CDR2 is YFSETQ. Trimming shortened V by 0 bases and J by 6 bases, and 7 bases separated the two germline ends. These data were likewise used in another study, on T cells expressing NK-cell markers.

This sequence joins TRBV5-1 and TRBJ1-6; unclear D gene. This clonotype originated in a woman younger than 30 in good health. The sequencing sample was made of CD8+ T cells sorted from blood. The CDR3 coding sequence is TGCGCCAGCAGCTTGGCAGGACCTAATTCACCCCTCCACTTT. It yields the protein CASSLAGPNSPLHF.